The 11 T cell receptor beta chains below all came from one sample that was sequenced in a study of stem cell transplantation in POMP-related autoinflammatory disease (dated by TCRdb to about 2021). Preparation of the library involved the immunoSEQ multiplex PCR assay. In TCRdb, the immuneACCESS table is reduced to in-frame sequences with V and J assigned. These tables do not hold every clone; where another copy was compared, an unresolved V gene accounts for under half, and the others remain unexplained. The sample data list some 65,000 clones, and approximately 91% of these were observed just once. Of the sample, about 0.71% falls within the top ten clones. Taken with the paper, the label for time point translates to: after hematopoietic stem cell transplant. This sample comprised CD4+ T cells from PBMCs, obtained after stem cell transplantation. All receptors come from a human patient with POMP-related autoinflammation and immune dysregulation (PRAID). After a transplant, certain T cells may trace back to the graft donor.

This clone has just one count. The gene calls are TRBV28 and TRBJ2-7; D remains ambiguous. The CDR3 spans 13 residues. V dropped 10 bases and J dropped 2 bases, with 15 bases sitting between them. Germline V gene data show CDR1 as MDHEN and CDR2 as SYDVKM. This CDR3 reads CATSGPFPYEQYV. The CDR3 bases are TGTGCCACTTCCGGGCCGTTCCCCTACGAGCAGTACGTC.

The rearrangement uses TRBV14 and TRBJ2-5; D is possibly TRBD1 (6 bases). Per the germline V gene, CDR1 is SGHDN and CDR2 is FVKESK. The CDR3 totals 14 residues. The germline V and J ends were trimmed by 5 bases and 5 bases, with 15 bases remaining between them. For the CDR3, the DNA is TGTGCCAGCAGCAAGGACAGCTGGGGGGAGACCCAGTACTTC. This translates into CASSKDSWGETQYF. Together with reference TRBV14 and TRBJ2-5, the CDR3 gives the full variable domain: EAGVTQFPSHSVIEKGQTVTLRCDPISGHDNLYWYRRVMGKEIKFLLHFVKESKQDESGMPNNRFLAERTGGTYSTLKVQPAELEDSGVYFCASSKDSWGETQYFGPGTRLLVL.

This clone occurred a few times. The genes are TRBV18 and TRBJ1-1; possible D gene TRBD1, 6 bases. The CDR3 totals 14 residues. CDR1 is KGHSH and CDR2 is LQKENI in the germline V gene. Trimming took 0 bases from V and 4 from J, leaving 9 bases between them. The CDR3 loop reads CASSPPGASTEAFF. Written as DNA, the CDR3 is TGTGCCAGCTCACCACCGGGGGCCAGCACTGAAGCTTTCTTT.

The J gene is TRBJ1-6, the V gene TRBV28, with D unresolved. This CDR3 region has 14 residues. V was pared by 3 bases and J by 7 bases, with 10 bases between. Germline assignment: CDR1 MDHEN and CDR2 SYDVKM. The CDR3 spells CASSFRSGNSPLHF. The CDR3 nucleotides read TGTGCCAGCAGTTTTCGGTCAGGCAATTCACCCCTCCACTTT.

This rearrangement joins TRBV6-4 to TRBJ2-3; perhaps TRBD2 as D (6 bases). With 6 bases removed from V and 7 bases from J, the gap between germline ends came to 20 bases. Germline CDR1 reads MRHNA; CDR2 reads SNTAGT. This CDR3 spans 15 amino acids. CDR3 DNA sequence: TGTGCCAGCAGCCCCGAGGGGAGCGGGTGGTATACGCAGTATTTT. Protein sequence: CASSPEGSGWYTQYF.

This chain links TRBV29-1 with TRBJ1-5; 9 bases match TRBD1. There are 14 residues in the CDR3. Germline V gene data show CDR1 as SQVTM and CDR2 as ANQGSEA. V was clipped by 5 bases and J by 6 bases; unmatched bases: 8. The CDR3 DNA is TGCAGCGTTCTTACAGGGGGCGCCGGTCAGCCCCAGCATTTT. Protein: CSVLTGGAGQPQHF.

V gene TRBV6-2 or TRBV6-3 combines with J gene TRBJ1-1; D is unresolved. The CDR3 sequence is 12 residues long. V dropped 5 bases and J dropped 10 bases, with 14 bases sitting between them. Looked up from germline, CDR1 is MNHEY and CDR2 is SVGEGT. The CDR3 region has the DNA TGTGCCAGCAGTCCCATAGTAGGGATAGCTTTCTTT. Protein sequence: CASSPIVGIAFF.

This sequence joins TRBV7-9 and TRBJ2-3; 7 nucleotides align to TRBD2. CDR1 is SEHNR, CDR2 FQNEAQ, per germline (reference sequence). Trimming cost V 1 base and J 4 bases; bases outside gene matches: 5. This CDR3 is built from 15 residues. The CDR3 region is CASSLVSTSSDTQYF. The DNA of the CDR3 is TGTGCCAGCAGCTTAGTGTCGACTAGCTCAGATACGCAGTATTTT.

The genes are TRBV2 and TRBJ1-1; D gene ambiguous. CDR1 and CDR2 from the germline V gene are SNHLY and FYNNEI. The V gene lost 6 bases and the J gene lost 0 bases, with 5 bases spanning the gap. CDR3 length: 12 residues. In DNA, the CDR3 is TGTGCCAGCAGACGCATGAACACTGAAGCTTTCTTT. Translation: CASRRMNTEAFF.

This chain connects TRBV5-5 to TRBJ2-1, with a weak D call TRBD1 (6 bases). Germline V gene lookup returns CDR1 SGHKS and CDR2 YYEKEE (reference sequence). V shed 0 bases and J shed 3 bases, with 7 bases lying between them. This CDR3 has 14 residues. CDR3 sequence: CASSLGGLYNEQFF. CDR3 sequence (DNA): TGTGCCAGCAGCTTGGGGGGGCTCTACAATGAGCAGTTCTTC.

The count of this clone is one. The chain links TRBV5-5 to TRBJ1-1; 8 bases fit TRBD1. In germline, CDR1 is SGHKS, CDR2 YYEKEE (reference sequence). This CDR3 is 13 amino acids long. The ends lost 4 bases at V and 5 bases at J; junction bases unmatched: 4. CDR3 DNA sequence: TGTGCCAGCAGCCCCGACAGGGGAACTGAAGCTTTCTTT. Protein sequence: CASSPDRGTEAFF.